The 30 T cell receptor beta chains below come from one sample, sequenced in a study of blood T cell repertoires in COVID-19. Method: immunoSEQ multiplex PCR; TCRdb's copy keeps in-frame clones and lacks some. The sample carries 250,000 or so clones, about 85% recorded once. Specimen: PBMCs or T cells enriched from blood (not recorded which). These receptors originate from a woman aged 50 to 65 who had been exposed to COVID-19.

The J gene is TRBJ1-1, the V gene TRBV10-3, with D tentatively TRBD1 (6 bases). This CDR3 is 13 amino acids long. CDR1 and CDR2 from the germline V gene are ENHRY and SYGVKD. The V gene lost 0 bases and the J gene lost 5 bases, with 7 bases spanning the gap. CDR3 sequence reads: CAISESRGTEAFF. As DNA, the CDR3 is TGTGCCATCAGTGAGTCGAGGGGGACTGAAGCTTTCTTT.

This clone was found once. CDR3 nucleotides: TGTGCCAGTGGGACACACCTCGATATCAACACTGAAGCTTTCTTT. Its protein product is CASGTHLDINTEAFF. This chain joins TRBV6-4 and TRBJ1-1; perhaps TRBD1 as D (6 bases). V was clipped by 9 bases and J by 2 bases, with 19 bases between them. Germline V gene sequence: CDR1 MRHNA, CDR2 SNTAGT. This CDR3 is 15 amino acids long.

DNA of the CDR3: TGTGCCATCAGTGAAGCGGGCAGGGCTGGAAACACCATATATTTT. Translation gives CAISEAGRAGNTIYF. The chain recombines TRBV10-3 with TRBJ1-3; D possibly corresponds to TRBD1 (5 bases). V was cut by 3 bases and J by 2 bases, with 11 bases left in between. The CDR3 is made up of 15 amino acids. Germline V lookup: CDR1 ENHRY, CDR2 SYGVKD.

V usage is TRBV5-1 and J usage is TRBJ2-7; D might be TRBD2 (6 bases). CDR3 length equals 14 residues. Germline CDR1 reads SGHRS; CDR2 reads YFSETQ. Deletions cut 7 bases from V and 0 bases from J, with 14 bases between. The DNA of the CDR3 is TGCGCCAGCCGCGGGGAGCTTTTCTCCTACGAGCAGTACTTC. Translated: CASRGELFSYEQYF.

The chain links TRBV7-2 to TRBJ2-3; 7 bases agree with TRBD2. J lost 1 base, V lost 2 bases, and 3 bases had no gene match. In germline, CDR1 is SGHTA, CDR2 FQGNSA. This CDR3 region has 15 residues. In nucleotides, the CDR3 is TGTGCCAGCAGCTTAATCCGGGGGGGCACAGATACGCAGTATTTT. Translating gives CASSLIRGGTDTQYF.

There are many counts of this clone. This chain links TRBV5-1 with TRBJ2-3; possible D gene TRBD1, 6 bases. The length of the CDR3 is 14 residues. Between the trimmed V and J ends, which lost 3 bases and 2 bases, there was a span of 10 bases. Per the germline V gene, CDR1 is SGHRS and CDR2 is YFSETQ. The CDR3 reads CASSSGQSTDTQYF. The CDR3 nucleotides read TGCGCCAGCAGCTCAGGACAGTCCACAGATACGCAGTATTTT.

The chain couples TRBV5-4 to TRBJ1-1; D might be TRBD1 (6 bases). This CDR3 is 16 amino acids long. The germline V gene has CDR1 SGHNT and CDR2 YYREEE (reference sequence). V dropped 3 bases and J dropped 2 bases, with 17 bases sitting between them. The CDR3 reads CASSSLQGPLNTEAFF. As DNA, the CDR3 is TGTGCCAGCAGCTCCCTACAGGGACCTCTAAACACTGAAGCTTTCTTT.

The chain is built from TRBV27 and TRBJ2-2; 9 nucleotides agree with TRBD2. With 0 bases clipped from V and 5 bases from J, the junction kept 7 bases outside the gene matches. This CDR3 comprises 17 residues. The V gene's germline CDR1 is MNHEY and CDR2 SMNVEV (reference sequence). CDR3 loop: CASSLSLAGVGTGELFF. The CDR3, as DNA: TGTGCCAGCAGTTTATCGTTAGCGGGGGTGGGGACCGGGGAGCTGTTTTTT.

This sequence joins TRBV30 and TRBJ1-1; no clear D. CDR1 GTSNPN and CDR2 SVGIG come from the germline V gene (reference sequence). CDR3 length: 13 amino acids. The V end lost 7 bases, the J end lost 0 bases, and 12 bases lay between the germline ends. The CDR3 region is CASTEGLNTEAFF. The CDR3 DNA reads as TGTGCCTCAACGGAGGGTCTGAACACTGAAGCTTTCTTT. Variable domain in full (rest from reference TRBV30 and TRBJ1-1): SQTIHQWPATLVQPVGSPLSLECTVEGTSNPNLYWYRQAAGRGLQLLFYSVGIGQISSEVPQNLSASRPQDRQFILSSKKLLLSDSGFYLCASTEGLNTEAFFGQGTRLTVV.

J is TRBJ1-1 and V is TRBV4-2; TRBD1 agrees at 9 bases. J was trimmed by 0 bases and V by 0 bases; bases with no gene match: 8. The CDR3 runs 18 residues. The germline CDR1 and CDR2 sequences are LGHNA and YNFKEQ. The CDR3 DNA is TGTGCCAGCAGCCAAGATGGCGGGACAGGGCCTATGAACACTGAAGCTTTCTTT. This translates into CASSQDGGTGPMNTEAFF.

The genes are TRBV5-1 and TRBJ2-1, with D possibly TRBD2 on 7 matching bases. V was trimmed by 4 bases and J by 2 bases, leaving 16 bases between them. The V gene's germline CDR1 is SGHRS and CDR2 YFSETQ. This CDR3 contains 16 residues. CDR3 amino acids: CASSLIGGVPYNEQFF. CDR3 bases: TGCGCCAGCAGCCTGATAGGGGGGGTCCCCTACAATGAGCAGTTCTTC.

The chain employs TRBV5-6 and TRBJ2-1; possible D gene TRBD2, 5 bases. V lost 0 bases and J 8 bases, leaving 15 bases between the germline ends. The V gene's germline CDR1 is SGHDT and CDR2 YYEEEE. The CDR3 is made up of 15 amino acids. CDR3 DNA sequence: TGTGCCAGCAGCTTGGAGAGGGCCCCTTACCATGAGCAGTTCTTC. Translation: CASSLERAPYHEQFF.

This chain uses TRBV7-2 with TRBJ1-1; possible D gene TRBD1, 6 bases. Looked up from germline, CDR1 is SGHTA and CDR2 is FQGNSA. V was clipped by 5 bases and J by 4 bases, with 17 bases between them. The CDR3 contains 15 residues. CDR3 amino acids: CASSRVGGARTEAFF. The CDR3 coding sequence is TGTGCCAGCAGCCGGGTTGGGGGGGCGCGCACTGAAGCTTTCTTT.

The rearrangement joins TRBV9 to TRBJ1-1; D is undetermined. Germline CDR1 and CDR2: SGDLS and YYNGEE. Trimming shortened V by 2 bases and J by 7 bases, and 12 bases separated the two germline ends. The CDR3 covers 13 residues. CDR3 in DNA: TGTGCCAGCAGCGTCGCCTCGGGGTTTGAAGCTTTCTTT. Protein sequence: CASSVASGFEAFF. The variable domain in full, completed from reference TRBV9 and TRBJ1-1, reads DSGVTQTPKHLITATGQRVTLRCSPRSGDLSVYWYQQSLDQGLQFLIQYYNGEERAKGNILERFSAQQFPDLHSELNLSSLELGDSALYFCASSVASGFEAFFGQGTRLTVV.

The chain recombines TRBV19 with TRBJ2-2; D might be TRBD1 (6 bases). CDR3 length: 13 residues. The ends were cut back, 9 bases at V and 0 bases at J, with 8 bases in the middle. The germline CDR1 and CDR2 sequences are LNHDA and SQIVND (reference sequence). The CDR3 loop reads CASRTANTGELFF. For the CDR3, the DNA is TGTGCCAGCAGGACAGCGAACACCGGGGAGCTGTTTTTT.

DNA of the CDR3: TGCAGCGGGGGGACAGGGGGTGCAGATACGCAGTATTTT. Its protein is CSGGTGGADTQYF. The chain is built from TRBV29-1 and TRBJ2-3; TRBD1 aligns across 11 bases. There are 13 residues in the CDR3. J was trimmed by 4 bases and V by 7 bases; bases with no gene match: 4. Germline-derived CDR1 and CDR2 are SQVTM and ANQGSEA.

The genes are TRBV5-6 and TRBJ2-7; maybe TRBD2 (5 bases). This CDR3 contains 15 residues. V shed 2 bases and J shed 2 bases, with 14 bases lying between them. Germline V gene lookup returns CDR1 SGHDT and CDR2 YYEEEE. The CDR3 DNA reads TGTGCCAGCAGCTTATTCCAACTAGGCACCTACGAGCAGTACTTC. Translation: CASSLFQLGTYEQYF.

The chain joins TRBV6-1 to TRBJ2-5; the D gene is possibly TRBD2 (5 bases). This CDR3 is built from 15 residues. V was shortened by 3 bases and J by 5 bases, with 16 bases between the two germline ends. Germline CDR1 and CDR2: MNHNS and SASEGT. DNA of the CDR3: TGTGCCAGCAGTGAGGGGATCTTACCGGGGGAGACCCAGTACTTC. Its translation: CASSEGILPGETQYF.

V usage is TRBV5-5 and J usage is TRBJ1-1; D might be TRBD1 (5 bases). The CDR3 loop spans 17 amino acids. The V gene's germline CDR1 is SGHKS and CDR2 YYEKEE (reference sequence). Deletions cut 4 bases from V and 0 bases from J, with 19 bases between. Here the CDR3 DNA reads TGTGCCAGCAGCCGACGGGCGGGGGATCGCATGAACACTGAAGCTTTCTTT. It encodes CASSRRAGDRMNTEAFF. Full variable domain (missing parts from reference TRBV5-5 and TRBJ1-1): DAGVTQSPTHLIKTRGQQVTLRCSPISGHKSVSWYQQVLGQGPQFIFQYYEKEERGRGNFPDRFSARQFPNYSSELNVNALLLGDSALYLCASSRRAGDRMNTEAFFGQGTRLTVV.

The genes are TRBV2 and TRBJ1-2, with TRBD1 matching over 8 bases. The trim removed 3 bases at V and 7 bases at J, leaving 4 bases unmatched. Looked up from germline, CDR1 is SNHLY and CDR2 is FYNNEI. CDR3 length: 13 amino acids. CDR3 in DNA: TGTGCCAGCAGTGACAGGACAGGGCGTGGCTACACCTTC. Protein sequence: CASSDRTGRGYTF.

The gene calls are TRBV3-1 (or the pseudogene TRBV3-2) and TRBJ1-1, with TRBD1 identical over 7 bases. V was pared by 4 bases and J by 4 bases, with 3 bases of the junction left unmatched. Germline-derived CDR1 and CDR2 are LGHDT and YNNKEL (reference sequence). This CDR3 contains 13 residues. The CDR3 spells CASSPYRGTEAFF. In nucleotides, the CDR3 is TGTGCCAGCAGCCCCTACAGGGGCACTGAAGCTTTCTTT.

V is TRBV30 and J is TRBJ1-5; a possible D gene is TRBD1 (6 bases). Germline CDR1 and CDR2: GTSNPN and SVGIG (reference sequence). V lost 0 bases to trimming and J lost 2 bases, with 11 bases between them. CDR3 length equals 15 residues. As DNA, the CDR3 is TGTGCCTGGAGTGTACAGGGATGGGGCAATCAGCCCCAGCATTTT. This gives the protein CAWSVQGWGNQPQHF.

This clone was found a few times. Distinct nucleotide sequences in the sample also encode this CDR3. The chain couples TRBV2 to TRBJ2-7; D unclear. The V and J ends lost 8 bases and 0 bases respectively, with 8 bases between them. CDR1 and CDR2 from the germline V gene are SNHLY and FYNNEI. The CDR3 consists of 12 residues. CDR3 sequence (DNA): TGTGCCAGCTCCCGTTCCTCCTACGAGCAGTACTTC. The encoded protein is CASSRSSYEQYF.

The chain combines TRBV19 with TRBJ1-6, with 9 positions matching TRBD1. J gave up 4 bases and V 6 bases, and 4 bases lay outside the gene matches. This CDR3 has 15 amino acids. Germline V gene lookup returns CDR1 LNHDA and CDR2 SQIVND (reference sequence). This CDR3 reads CASSIQGAYNSPLHF. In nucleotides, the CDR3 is TGTGCCAGTAGCATACAGGGGGCATATAATTCACCCCTCCACTTT.

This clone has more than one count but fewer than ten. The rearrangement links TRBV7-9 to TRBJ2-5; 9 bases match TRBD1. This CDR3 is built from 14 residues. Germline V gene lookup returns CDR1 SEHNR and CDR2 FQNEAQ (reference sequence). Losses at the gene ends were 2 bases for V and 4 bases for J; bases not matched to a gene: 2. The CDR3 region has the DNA TGTGCCAGCAGCTTATCGGGACAGGGAGAGACCCAGTACTTC. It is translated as CASSLSGQGETQYF.

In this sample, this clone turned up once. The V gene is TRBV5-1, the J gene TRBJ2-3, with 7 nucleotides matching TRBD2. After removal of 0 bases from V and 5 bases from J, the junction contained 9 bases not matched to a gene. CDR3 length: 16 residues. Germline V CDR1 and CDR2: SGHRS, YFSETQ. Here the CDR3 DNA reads TGCGCCAGCAGCTTGGATCCAGCGGGGCGTGGAGATACGCAGTATTTT. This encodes CASSLDPAGRGDTQYF.

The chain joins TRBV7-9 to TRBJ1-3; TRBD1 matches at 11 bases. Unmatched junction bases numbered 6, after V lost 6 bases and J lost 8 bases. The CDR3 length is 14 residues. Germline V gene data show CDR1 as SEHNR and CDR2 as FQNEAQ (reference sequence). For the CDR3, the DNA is TGTGCCAGCAGTTTCGGGACAGGGGGATACACCATATATTTT. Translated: CASSFGTGGYTIYF.

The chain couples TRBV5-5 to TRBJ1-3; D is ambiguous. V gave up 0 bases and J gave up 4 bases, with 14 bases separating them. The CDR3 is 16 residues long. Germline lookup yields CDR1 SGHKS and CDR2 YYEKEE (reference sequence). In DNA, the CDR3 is TGTGCCAGCAGCTTGGTGGAGGGTGCGGGGGGAAACACCATATATTTT. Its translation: CASSLVEGAGGNTIYF.

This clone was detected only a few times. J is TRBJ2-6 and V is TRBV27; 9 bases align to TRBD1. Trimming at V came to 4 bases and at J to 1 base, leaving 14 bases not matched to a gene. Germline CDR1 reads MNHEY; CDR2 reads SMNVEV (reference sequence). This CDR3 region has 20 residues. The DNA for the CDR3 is TGTGCCAGCAGTTCCAACAGGGGGCAGATATCTTCATCTGGGGCCAACGTCCTGACTTTC. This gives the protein CASSSNRGQISSSGANVLTF. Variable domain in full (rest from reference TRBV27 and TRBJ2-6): EAQVTQNPRYLITVTGKKLTVTCSQNMNHEYMSWYRQDPGLGLRQIYYSMNVEVTDKGDVPEGYKVSRKEKRNFPLILESPSPNQTSLYFCASSSNRGQISSSGANVLTFGAGSRLTVL.

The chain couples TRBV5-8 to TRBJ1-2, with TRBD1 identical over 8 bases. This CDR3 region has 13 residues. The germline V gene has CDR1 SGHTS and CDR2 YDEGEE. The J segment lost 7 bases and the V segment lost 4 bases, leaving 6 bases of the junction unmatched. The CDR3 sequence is CASSRRGRPGYTF. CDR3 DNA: TGTGCCAGCAGCCGCAGGGGGCGTCCTGGCTACACCTTC.